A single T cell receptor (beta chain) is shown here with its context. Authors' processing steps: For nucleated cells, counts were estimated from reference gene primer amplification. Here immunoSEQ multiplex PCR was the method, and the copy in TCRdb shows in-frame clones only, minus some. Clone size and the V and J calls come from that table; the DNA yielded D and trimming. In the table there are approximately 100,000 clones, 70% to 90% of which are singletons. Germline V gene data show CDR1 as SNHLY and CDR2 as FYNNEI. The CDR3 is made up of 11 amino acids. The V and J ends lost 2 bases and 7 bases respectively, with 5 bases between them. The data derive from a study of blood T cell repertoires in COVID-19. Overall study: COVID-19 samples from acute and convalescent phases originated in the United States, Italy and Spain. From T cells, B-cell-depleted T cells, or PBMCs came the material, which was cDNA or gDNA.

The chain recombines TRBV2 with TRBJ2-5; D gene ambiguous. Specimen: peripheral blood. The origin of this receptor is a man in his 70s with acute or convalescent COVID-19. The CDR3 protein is CASSETGTQYF. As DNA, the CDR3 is TGTGCCAGCAGTGAAACGGGGACCCAGTACTTC.